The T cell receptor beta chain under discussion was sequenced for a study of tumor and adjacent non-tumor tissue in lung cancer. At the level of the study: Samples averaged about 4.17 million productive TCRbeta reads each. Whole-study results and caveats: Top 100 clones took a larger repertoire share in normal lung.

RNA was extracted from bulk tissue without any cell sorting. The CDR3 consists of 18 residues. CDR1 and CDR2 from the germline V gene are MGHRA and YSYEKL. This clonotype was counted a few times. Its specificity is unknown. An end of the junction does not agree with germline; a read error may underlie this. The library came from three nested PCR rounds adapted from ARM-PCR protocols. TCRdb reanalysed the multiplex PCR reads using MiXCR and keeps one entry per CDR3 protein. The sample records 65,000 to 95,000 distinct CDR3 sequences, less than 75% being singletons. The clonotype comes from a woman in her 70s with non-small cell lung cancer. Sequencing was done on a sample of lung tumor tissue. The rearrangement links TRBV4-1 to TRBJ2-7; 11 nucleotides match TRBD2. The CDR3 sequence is CASNQETSGKAVVYEQYF. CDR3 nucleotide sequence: TGCGCCAGCAACCAAGAGACTAGCGGGAAGGCCGTCGTCTACGAGCAGTACTTC.